Sequencing of this T cell receptor (beta chain) was carried out in a study of blood T cell repertoires in COVID-19. On the study more broadly: T cells, B-cell-depleted T cells, or PBMCs provided the cDNA or gDNA that served as material.

V dropped 1 base and J dropped 5 bases, with 8 bases sitting between them. The CDR3 extends over 13 amino acids. Germline values: CDR1 WNHNN, CDR2 SYGVQD (reference sequence). Original methodology: Nucleated cell number was recorded as an estimate derived from reference gene primer amplification. This table comes from immunoSEQ multiplex PCR, and its TCRdb copy is limited to in-frame clones, with some not included. For V, J and clone size, that table is used; D and trimming come from the DNA. Of 46,000 or so clones in the sample, 90% were seen once. Sequenced sample: peripheral blood. This TCR was recovered from a man in his sixties or seventies with active COVID-19. V usage is TRBV10-1 and J usage is TRBJ1-1; D remains unclear. The CDR3 DNA is TGCGCCAGCAGTGAGTTCCCGGGGACTGAAGCTTTCTTT. Translation: CASSEFPGTEAFF.